The next 25 T cell receptor beta chains were all read from a single sample in a study of PD-1 blockade in classical Hodgkin lymphoma. Generated by immunoSEQ multiplex PCR, the TCRdb table keeps only in-frame clones and is missing some. The sample holds some 10,000 clones, 74% seen once. Every patient was affected by relapse after autologous stem cell transplantation, while exposure to brentuximab vedotin was not uniform. Magnetic negative selection was used to purify CD4+ T cells from thawed PBMCs. This specimen consisted of CD4+ T cells from blood, obtained at baseline. The receptors were gathered from a human donor with classical Hodgkin lymphoma.

The CDR3 bases are TGTGCCAGCAGCGCGAGACAGGGGTACGCCGGGGAGCTGTTTTTT. This sequence encodes CASSARQGYAGELFF. The chain joins TRBV11-2 to TRBJ2-2; 8 bases agree with TRBD1. The CDR3 extends over 15 amino acids. Germline assignment: CDR1 SGHAT and CDR2 FQNNGV. V dropped 5 bases and J dropped 6; count of bases not matched to a gene: 8.

The chain combines TRBV2 with TRBJ1-1; D remains unclear. Trimming stripped 8 bases from V and 3 bases from J, with 13 bases between. Germline lookup yields CDR1 SNHLY and CDR2 FYNNEI. CDR3 length: 13 residues. Here the CDR3 reads CASWAGRDTEAFF. In DNA form, the CDR3 reads TGTGCCAGCTGGGCGGGGAGGGACACTGAAGCTTTCTTT.

This sequence joins TRBV9 and TRBJ2-1; tentatively, D is TRBD2 (5 bases). Germline CDR1 SGDLS, CDR2 YYNGEE. This CDR3 is 15 amino acids long. The V end was cut by 3 bases, the J end by 4 bases, with 14 bases between. This CDR3 reads CASSAGPVAYNEQFF. In nucleotides, the CDR3 is TGTGCCAGCAGCGCGGGCCCCGTAGCGTACAATGAGCAGTTCTTC.

This chain links TRBV28 with TRBJ1-2; 11 bases agree with TRBD1. Germline CDR1 is MDHEN and CDR2 is SYDVKM. The CDR3 loop spans 16 amino acids. The J segment lost 4 bases and the V segment lost 2 bases, leaving 6 bases of the junction unmatched. The CDR3 DNA sequence: TGTGCCAGCAGTTTAGGGACAGGGGGTTCCGCCTATGGCTACACCTTC. This translates into CASSLGTGGSAYGYTF.

The J gene is TRBJ1-6, the V gene TRBV5-1; no clear D gene. This CDR3 has 20 residues. Germline V gene data show CDR1 as SGHRS and CDR2 as YFSETQ. V was pared by 3 bases and J by 0 bases, with 22 bases between. The CDR3 coding sequence is TGCGCCAGCAGCTCGCATCCCTGGACGGCTGCCAGCTCCTATAATTCACCCCTCCACTTT. As protein: CASSSHPWTAASSYNSPLHF.

Note on this clone: At one end, the junction sequence differs from germline, possibly due to a read error. The chain joins TRBV7-7 to TRBJ2-7; 11 nucleotides align to TRBD1. Germline V lookup: CDR1 SSHAT, CDR2 FNYEAQ (reference sequence). The CDR3 has 15 residues. CDR3 residues: CASSLRTGGFYEQYF. In DNA, the CDR3 is TGTGCTAGCAGCTTACGGACAGGGGGCTTCTACGAGCAGTACTTC.

CDR3 amino acids: CASSLGDRTYNEQFF. In DNA, the CDR3 is TGTGCCAGCAGCTTAGGGGATCGCACCTACAATGAGCAGTTCTTC. The chain carries TRBV11-3 and TRBJ2-1; no reliable D call. Looked up from germline, CDR1 is SGHNT and CDR2 is YENEEA. The V end lost 1 base, the J end lost 2 bases, and 9 bases lay between the germline ends. The CDR3 loop spans 15 amino acids. Together with reference TRBV11-3 and TRBJ2-1, the CDR3 gives the full variable domain: EAGVVQSPRYKIIEKKQPVAFWCNPISGHNTLYWYLQNLGQGPELLIRYENEEAVDDSQLPKDRFSAERLKGVDSTLKIQPAELGDSAVYLCASSLGDRTYNEQFFGPGTRLTVL.

This chain links TRBV4-2 with TRBJ2-6, with 15 bases identical to TRBD2. The CDR3 contains 18 residues. The V gene end was trimmed by 3 bases and the J gene end by 2 bases; junction bases not matched to a gene: 2. Germline V gene lookup returns CDR1 LGHNA and CDR2 YNFKEQ. The CDR3 protein is CASSHGLAGGAGANVLTF. CDR3 in DNA: TGTGCCAGCAGCCATGGACTAGCGGGAGGGGCTGGGGCCAACGTCCTGACTTTC.

The chain carries TRBV6-6 and TRBJ1-6; 7 positions agree with TRBD1. This CDR3 contains 14 residues. V lost 2 bases to trimming and J lost 7 bases; unmatched junction nucleotides: 2. Germline V gene data show CDR1 as MNHNY and CDR2 as SVGAGI (reference sequence). CDR3 sequence: CASSYLQGNSPLHF. For the CDR3, the DNA is TGTGCCAGCAGTTACCTACAGGGGAATTCACCCCTCCACTTT.

This sequence joins TRBV5-1 and TRBJ2-2; the D is unclear. V shed 0 bases and J shed 0 bases, with 9 bases lying between them. Germline V gene lookup returns CDR1 SGHRS and CDR2 YFSETQ. The CDR3 runs to 16 residues. The CDR3 loop is CASSLASYANTGELFF. CDR3 bases: TGCGCCAGCAGCTTGGCAAGTTACGCGAACACCGGGGAGCTGTTTTTT.

The CDR3 nucleotides read TGTGCCAGCAGCGGACTAGCGGGATTCAATGAGCAGTTCTTC. Translation: CASSGLAGFNEQFF. The chain carries TRBV9 and TRBJ2-1; TRBD2 aligns across 11 bases. Germline values: CDR1 SGDLS, CDR2 YYNGEE. This CDR3 comprises 14 residues. V shed 3 bases and J 6 bases; nucleotides not matched to a gene: 2.

The chain carries TRBV5-6 and TRBJ1-4, with a tentative D call TRBD1 (6 bases). Germline V gives CDR1 SGHDT, CDR2 YYEEEE. Between the trimmed V and J ends, which lost 3 bases and 8 bases, there was a span of 17 bases. This CDR3 contains 15 residues. As DNA, the CDR3 is TGTGCCAGCAGCTCCTCCCCAACAGGGAACGAAAAACTGTTTTTT. It codes for CASSSSPTGNEKLFF. Using reference TRBV5-6 and TRBJ1-4 for the parts outside the CDR3, the full variable domain is DAGVTQSPTHLIKTRGQQVTLRCSPKSGHDTVSWYQQALGQGPQFIFQYYEEEERQRGNFPDRFSGHQFPNYSSELNVNALLLGDSALYLCASSSSPTGNEKLFFGSGTQLSVL.

The V and J genes are TRBV27 and TRBJ1-3; TRBD1 might be the D (6 bases). The CDR3 spans 15 residues. Germline CDR1 MNHEY, CDR2 SMNVEV (reference sequence). Trimming stripped 6 bases from V and 2 bases from J, with 14 bases between. CDR3 nucleotide sequence: TGTGCCAGCAGACCTCGGGGGGCCGCTGGAAACACCATATATTTT. It is translated as CASRPRGAAGNTIYF.

V gene TRBV5-1 combines with J gene TRBJ1-6; tentatively, D is TRBD1 (6 bases). The CDR3 is 17 residues long. Trimming left V 2 bases short and J 7 bases short, with 19 bases between. The germline V gene encodes CDR1 SGHRS and CDR2 YFSETQ. CDR3 in amino acids: CASSFGPQGLGNSPLHF. The CDR3 DNA sequence: TGCGCCAGCAGCTTCGGACCACAGGGTCTCGGGAATTCACCCCTCCACTTT.

The chain employs TRBV14 and TRBJ2-7; possibly TRBD1 or TRBD2 for D (5 bases each). The CDR3 sequence is 13 residues long. V gave up 7 bases and J gave up 6 bases, with 16 bases separating them. The germline V gene encodes CDR1 SGHDN and CDR2 FVKESK. The CDR3 here is CASTPGPPGEQYF. The DNA for the CDR3 is TGTGCCAGCACGCCGGGACCCCCTGGCGAGCAGTACTTC.

This clone has only one observation. The rearrangement uses TRBV19 and TRBJ1-1, with D maybe TRBD1 (5 bases). This CDR3 contains 13 residues. Trimming cost V 5 bases and J 4 bases, with 11 bases left between them. Per germline, CDR1 LNHDA and CDR2 SQIVND (reference sequence). CDR3 bases: TGTGCCAGTAGTTCGCTGGGGGGCACTGAAGCTTTCTTT. Translating it yields CASSSLGGTEAFF.

The chain recombines TRBV19 with TRBJ2-2; 7 bases map to TRBD2. J was trimmed by 7 bases and V by 7 bases; bases with no gene match: 18. CDR1 LNHDA and CDR2 SQIVND come from the germline V gene (reference sequence). The CDR3 loop spans 17 amino acids. The CDR3 region has the DNA TGTGCCAGTATGTGGCCTATCGAGTCGGGAGGAAGCGGGGAGCTGTTTTTT. Translated: CASMWPIESGGSGELFF. The entire variable domain, with the rest obtained from reference TRBV19 and TRBJ2-2, is as follows: DGGITQSPKYLFRKEGQNVTLSCEQNLNHDAMYWYRQDPGQGLRLIYYSQIVNDFQKGDIAEGYSVSREKKESFPLTVTSAQKNPTAFYLCASMWPIESGGSGELFFGEGSRLTVL.

The V call is TRBV13, the J call TRBJ1-4; D might be TRBD1 (6 bases). Per the germline V gene, CDR1 is PRHDT and CDR2 is FYEKMQ (reference sequence). This CDR3 contains 13 residues. Trimming removed 4 bases from V and 8 bases from J, with 11 bases in between. The CDR3 nucleotides read TGTGCCAGCAGCTCCCCCGGGGGCGAAAAACTGTTTTTT. It yields the protein CASSSPGGEKLFF.

The chain is built from TRBV6-5 and TRBJ1-3; D is unresolved. Trimming cost V 9 bases and J 6 bases, with 15 bases left between them. The CDR3 is made up of 13 amino acids. Germline V gene sequence: CDR1 MNHEY, CDR2 SVGAGI. The CDR3 sequence is CASTAGEENTIYF. CDR3 DNA sequence: TGTGCCAGTACGGCAGGCGAGGAAAACACCATATATTTT.

The chain employs TRBV9 and TRBJ1-2; TRBD1 might be the D (6 bases). Germline V gene lookup returns CDR1 SGDLS and CDR2 YYNGEE. V was shortened by 4 bases and J by 0 bases, with 19 bases between the two germline ends. This CDR3 has 17 amino acids. CDR3 DNA: TGTGCCAGCAGCCCGTTGGGCAGGGGCGATCCTAACTATGGCTACACCTTC. Its protein product is CASSPLGRGDPNYGYTF.

In this sample, this clone turned up once. V gene TRBV7-9 combines with J gene TRBJ2-7; D is undetermined. Between the trimmed V and J ends, which lost 3 bases and 0 bases, there was a span of 12 bases. Germline loops: CDR1 SEHNR, CDR2 FQNEAQ (reference sequence). The CDR3 runs to 15 residues. The CDR3: CASSFGPSFSYEQYF. The CDR3 coding sequence is TGTGCCAGCAGCTTTGGTCCCAGTTTCTCCTACGAGCAGTACTTC.

The table lists this clone with a count of one. The chain uses TRBV28 and TRBJ1-5; 11 bases agree with TRBD1. There are 14 residues in the CDR3. The germline CDR1 and CDR2 sequences are MDHEN and SYDVKM. Losses at the gene ends were 6 bases for V and 5 bases for J; bases not matched to a gene: 3. The CDR3 DNA sequence: TGTGCCAGCAGCCAGGGACAGGGGGATCAGCCCCAGCATTTT. Residues: CASSQGQGDQPQHF.

J is TRBJ2-3 and V is TRBV5-4, with D possibly TRBD1 on 5 matching bases. The germline V gene has CDR1 SGHNT and CDR2 YYREEE (reference sequence). The CDR3 length is 15 residues. Trimming removed 1 base at V and 5 bases at J, with 14 bases between. CDR3 in DNA: TGTGCCAGCAGCTTGCGTCAGGGCGGTATAGATACGCAGTATTTT. Amino acids: CASSLRQGGIDTQYF.

The chain carries TRBV27 and TRBJ2-7; 16 bases are shared with TRBD2. Germline-derived CDR1 and CDR2 are MNHEY and SMNVEV (reference sequence). The CDR3 spans 16 residues. V shed 5 bases, J shed 2 bases, and the junction held 3 bases outside the gene matches. The CDR3 here is CASSAGLAGGAYEQYF. In nucleotides, the CDR3 is TGTGCCAGCAGTGCGGGACTAGCGGGGGGGGCCTACGAGCAGTACTTC.

The rearrangement uses TRBV28 and TRBJ2-5; possible D gene TRBD1, 5 bases. Germline values: CDR1 MDHEN, CDR2 SYDVKM. The length of the CDR3 is 13 residues. The V end lost 5 bases, the J end lost 0 bases, and 7 bases lay between the germline ends. The CDR3 DNA follows: TGTGCCAGCAGTGGGGCTAACCAAGAGACCCAGTACTTC. It specifies CASSGANQETQYF.